Sequencing of this T cell receptor (beta chain) was carried out in a study of Graves' ophthalmopathy and Graves' hyperthyroidism (dated by TCRdb to the late 2010s). With regard to the full study: Peripheral blood samples were taken at the time of initial diagnosis, before any treatment was given. TCR beta repertoire signatures were used to distinguish Graves' ophthalmopathy from Graves' hyperthyroidism and to predict progression to ophthalmopathy. In total, some 140 blood samples were TCR-sequenced: approximately 42 ophthalmopathy, approximately 75 hyperthyroidism and 17 hyperthyroidism-to-ophthalmopathy patients. To explore V-J signatures that distinguish ophthalmopathy from hyperthyroidism, a discovery set of 100 patients was enrolled, made up of around 40 with ophthalmopathy and under 65 with stable hyperthyroidism. The independent validation cohort included approximately 19 hyperthyroidism patients plus 17 patients who later progressed from hyperthyroidism to ophthalmopathy. In over five hyperthyroidism patients, T-cell repertoires of thyroid tissue and blood were compared. Once sampling was done, hyperthyroidism patients were given methimazole at a starting dose of 30 mg daily, while ophthalmopathy patients were given high-dose intravenous methylprednisolone. The 100 discovery patients were randomly split 7:3 into training and test sets.

TCR beta CDR3 regions were amplified from RNA transcripts for repertoire sequencing. The first round was an RT-PCR using HTBI primers with the Qiagen OneStep RT-PCR kit, and this first round was followed by a second-round multiplex PCR, then size selection and purification. Libraries were sequenced on an Illumina HiSeq2000 using paired-end 100 bp reads. The original methods were these. SOAPnuke was used to process the reads, removing any read that contained adapters or uncalled bases, had a mean Phred below 15, or lacked an exact match to the constant primer or identifier. COPE v1.2.5 was used to merge the high-quality paired reads. Each unique nucleotide sequence was defined as a clonotype, and clonotypes were aligned to IMGT TRB V, D and J references with MiTCR v1.1. The analysis was limited to V-J combinations with a frequency above 0.0001, which together covered roughly 99% of repertoires. For each V-J combination, a TCR clonal expansion and chaos score was defined as F50 clonal expansion divided by the chaos observed in the TCRdist matrix. Welch's t-statistics and random forest were used to reduce features to about 14 V-J combinations, which were fed into a naive Bayes classifier. Thyroid-blood repertoire similarity was quantified with the Morisita-Horn index. TCRdb ran its own pipeline on the public reads, namely fastp trimming at Q25 and MiXCR clone calling, and kept in-frame beta chains. When rows share a CDR3 protein, they turn into one entry using the most common DNA and genes. The V and J calls and clone size come from TCRdb's table, not from the authors' own analysis. The table for this sample lists some 410,000 distinct CDR3 sequences; more than 20% of them were counted only once. The ten largest clones represent around 3% of the sample.

What the authors observed across the whole study: Among expanded thyroid clonotypes with frequency above 0.001, most also showed up in blood, which suggests that blood repertoires may reflect the thyroid immune response. In validation, the model predicted ophthalmopathy progression with less than 71% sensitivity and roughly 72% specificity; roughly 11 predicted patients were CT-confirmed with GO in a median of about 7.1 months. Ophthalmopathy was separated from stable hyperthyroidism by the 13-signature model with 87.88% sensitivity and around 81% specificity in cross-validation and with 80%/75% in the test set. No statistical method was used to predetermine the sample size, and group allocation was not hidden from the investigators.

Concerning this clonotype itself: Its antigen is currently not known. No much larger clone exists at a distance of one base, and base qualities are not known.

From the cysteine up to the phenylalanine, the CDR3 has a length of 12 residues. The entry retains the CDR3 DNA only, 36 bases that are in frame from base 1. From the germline V gene, CDR1 is SGHAT and CDR2 is FQNNGV. V is clipped by 5 bases and J by 6 bases, and the sequence between their germline boundaries is 11 bases long. Hyperthyroidism was considered stable if no progression to ophthalmopathy occurred within 18 months of follow-up. Hyperthyroidism patients were newly diagnosed, were aged 18 to 65 years, and had a disease duration under 2 months. Patients with other autoimmune diseases, uncontrolled infections, pregnancy or lactation were excluded. Clinical symptoms, serum thyroxine, TRAb, thyroid ultrasound and orbital computed tomography formed the basis of the diagnosis. PBMCs were isolated from about 10 ml of fresh peripheral blood by Ficoll-Paque density gradient centrifugation. Total RNA was extracted using Trizol reagent, and RNA quality was checked on an Agilent 2100 Bioanalyzer.

Sequencing was carried out using peripheral blood. Here the chain combines TRBV11-2 and TRBJ2-7; the D segment cannot be called with confidence. The origin of this receptor is a woman between 18 and 30 years old with stable Graves' hyperthyroidism. Donor details come from another sample of the same person, matched by shared clones. The sequence in DNA is TGTGCCAGCAGCCACCCACCTGGCGAGCAGTACTTC. The translation is CASSHPPGEQYF.